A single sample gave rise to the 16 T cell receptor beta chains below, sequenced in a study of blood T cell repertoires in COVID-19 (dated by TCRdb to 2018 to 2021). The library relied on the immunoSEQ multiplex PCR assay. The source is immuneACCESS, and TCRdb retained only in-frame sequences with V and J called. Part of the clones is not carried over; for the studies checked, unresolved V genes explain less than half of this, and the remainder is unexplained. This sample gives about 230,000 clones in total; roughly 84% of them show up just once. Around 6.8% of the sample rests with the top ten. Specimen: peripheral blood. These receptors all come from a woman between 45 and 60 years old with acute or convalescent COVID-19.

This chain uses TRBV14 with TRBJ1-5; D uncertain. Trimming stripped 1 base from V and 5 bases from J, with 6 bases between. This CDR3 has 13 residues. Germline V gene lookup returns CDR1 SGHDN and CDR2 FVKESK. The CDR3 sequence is CASSQVSDQPQHF. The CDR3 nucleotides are TGTGCCAGCAGCCAAGTGTCCGATCAGCCCCAGCATTTT.

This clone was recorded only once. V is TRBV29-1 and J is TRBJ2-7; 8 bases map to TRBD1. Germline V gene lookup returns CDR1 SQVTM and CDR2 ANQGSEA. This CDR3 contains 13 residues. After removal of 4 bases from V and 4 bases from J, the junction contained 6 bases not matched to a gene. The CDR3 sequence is CSVVYRGTYEQYF. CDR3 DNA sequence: TGCAGCGTTGTTTACAGGGGGACGTACGAGCAGTACTTC.

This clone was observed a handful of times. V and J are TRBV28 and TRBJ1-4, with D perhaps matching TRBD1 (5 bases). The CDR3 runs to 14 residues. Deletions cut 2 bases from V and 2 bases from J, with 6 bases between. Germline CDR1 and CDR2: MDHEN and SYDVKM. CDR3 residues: CASSLGGTNEKLFF. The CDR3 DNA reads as TGTGCCAGCAGTTTAGGGGGGACTAATGAAAAACTGTTTTTT. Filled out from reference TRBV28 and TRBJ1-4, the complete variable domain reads DVKVTQSSRYLVKRTGEKVFLECVQDMDHENMFWYRQDPGLGLRLIYFSYDVKMKEKGDIPEGYSVSREKKERFSLILESASTNQTSMYLCASSLGGTNEKLFFGSGTQLSVL.

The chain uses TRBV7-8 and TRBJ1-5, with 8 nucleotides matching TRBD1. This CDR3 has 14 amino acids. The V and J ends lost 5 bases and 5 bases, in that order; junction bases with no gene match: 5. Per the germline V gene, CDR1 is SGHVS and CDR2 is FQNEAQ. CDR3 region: CASSIDRGDQPQHF. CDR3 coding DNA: TGTGCCAGCAGCATAGACAGGGGCGATCAGCCCCAGCATTTT.

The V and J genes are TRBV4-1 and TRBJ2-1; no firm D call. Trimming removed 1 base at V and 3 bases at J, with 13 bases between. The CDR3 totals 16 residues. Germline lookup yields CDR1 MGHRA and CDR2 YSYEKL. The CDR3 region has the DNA TGCGCCAGCAGCCAAGCCCCACTGGTCGTCTACAATGAGCAGTTCTTC. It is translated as CASSQAPLVVYNEQFF.

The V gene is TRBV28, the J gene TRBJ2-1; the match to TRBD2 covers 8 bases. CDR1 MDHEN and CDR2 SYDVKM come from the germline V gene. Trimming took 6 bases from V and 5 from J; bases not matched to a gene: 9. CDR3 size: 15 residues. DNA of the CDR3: TGTGCCAGCAGGAAGAGCGGGAGAAATCACAATGAGCAGTTCTTC. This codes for CASRKSGRNHNEQFF.

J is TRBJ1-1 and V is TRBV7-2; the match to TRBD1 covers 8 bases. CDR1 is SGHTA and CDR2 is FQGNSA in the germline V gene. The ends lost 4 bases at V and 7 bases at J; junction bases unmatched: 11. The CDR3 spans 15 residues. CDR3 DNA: TGTGCCAGCAGCTCGCACAGGGGGGTATCGGATGAAGCTTTCTTT. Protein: CASSSHRGVSDEAFF.

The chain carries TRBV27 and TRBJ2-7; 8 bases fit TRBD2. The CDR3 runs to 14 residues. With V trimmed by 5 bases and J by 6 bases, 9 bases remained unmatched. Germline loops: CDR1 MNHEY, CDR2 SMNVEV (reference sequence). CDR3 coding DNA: TGTGCCAGCAGTCCCCGGACTAGCCCGAGCGAGCAGTACTTC. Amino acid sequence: CASSPRTSPSEQYF.

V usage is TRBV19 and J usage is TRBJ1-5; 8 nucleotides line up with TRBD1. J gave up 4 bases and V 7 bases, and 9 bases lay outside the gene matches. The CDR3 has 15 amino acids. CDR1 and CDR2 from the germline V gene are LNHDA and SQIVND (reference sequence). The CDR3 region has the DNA TGTGCCAGTACCCCGGCAGGGGGCTGGAATCAGCCCCAGCATTTT. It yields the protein CASTPAGGWNQPQHF.

CDR3 protein: CASSFSWNEQFF. CDR3 coding DNA: TGTGCCAGCAGTTTTAGTTGGAATGAGCAGTTCTTC. This rearrangement joins TRBV28 to TRBJ2-1; D gene uncertain. The germline V and J ends were trimmed by 3 bases and 7 bases, with 7 bases remaining between them. Germline V lookup: CDR1 MDHEN, CDR2 SYDVKM. The CDR3 covers 12 residues.

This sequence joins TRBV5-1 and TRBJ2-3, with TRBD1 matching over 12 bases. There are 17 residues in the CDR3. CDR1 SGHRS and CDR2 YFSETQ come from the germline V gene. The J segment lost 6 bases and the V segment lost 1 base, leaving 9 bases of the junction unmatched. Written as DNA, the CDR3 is TGCGCCAGCAGCTTGATCGGGACAGGGGGCGTTAGGGATACGCAGTATTTT. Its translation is CASSLIGTGGVRDTQYF. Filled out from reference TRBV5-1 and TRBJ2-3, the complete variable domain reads KAGVTQTPRYLIKTRGQQVTLSCSPISGHRSVSWYQQTPGQGLQFLFEYFSETQRNKGNFPGRFSGRQFSNSRSEMNVSTLELGDSALYLCASSLIGTGGVRDTQYFGPGTRLTVL.

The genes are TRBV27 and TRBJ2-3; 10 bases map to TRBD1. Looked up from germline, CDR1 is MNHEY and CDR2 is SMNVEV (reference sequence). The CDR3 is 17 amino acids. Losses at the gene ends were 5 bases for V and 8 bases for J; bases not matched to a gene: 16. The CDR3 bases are TGTGCCAGCAGTCCCACAACGCCGGGACAGGGGTCCCCTACGCAGTATTTT. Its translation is CASSPTTPGQGSPTQYF.

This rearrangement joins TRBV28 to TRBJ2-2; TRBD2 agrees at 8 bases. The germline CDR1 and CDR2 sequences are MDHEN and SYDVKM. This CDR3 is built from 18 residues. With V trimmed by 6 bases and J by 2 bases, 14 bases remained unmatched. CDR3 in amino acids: CASSYPTRGATNTGELFF. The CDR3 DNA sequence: TGTGCCAGCAGCTACCCGACGCGGGGGGCCACAAACACCGGGGAGCTGTTTTTT. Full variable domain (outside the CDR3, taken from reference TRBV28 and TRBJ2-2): DVKVTQSSRYLVKRTGEKVFLECVQDMDHENMFWYRQDPGLGLRLIYFSYDVKMKEKGDIPEGYSVSREKKERFSLILESASTNQTSMYLCASSYPTRGATNTGELFFGEGSRLTVL.

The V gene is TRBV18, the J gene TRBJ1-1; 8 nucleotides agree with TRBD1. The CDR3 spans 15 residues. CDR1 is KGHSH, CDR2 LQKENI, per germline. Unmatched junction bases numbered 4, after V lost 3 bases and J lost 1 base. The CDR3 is CASSPGQGTNTEAFF. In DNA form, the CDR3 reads TGTGCCAGCTCACCCGGACAGGGTACGAACACTGAAGCTTTCTTT.

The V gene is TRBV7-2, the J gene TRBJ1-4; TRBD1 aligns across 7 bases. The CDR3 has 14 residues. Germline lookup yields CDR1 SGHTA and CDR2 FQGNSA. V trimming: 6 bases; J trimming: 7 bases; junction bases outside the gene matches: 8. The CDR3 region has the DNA TGTGCCAGCAGTCGGGACAGTCAAGGTGAAAAACTGTTTTTT. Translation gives CASSRDSQGEKLFF. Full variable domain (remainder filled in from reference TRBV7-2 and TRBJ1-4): GAGVSQSPSNKVTEKGKDVELRCDPISGHTALYWYRQSLGQGLEFLIYFQGNSAPDKSGLPSDRFSAERTGGSVSTLTIQRTQQEDSAVYLCASSRDSQGEKLFFGSGTQLSVL.

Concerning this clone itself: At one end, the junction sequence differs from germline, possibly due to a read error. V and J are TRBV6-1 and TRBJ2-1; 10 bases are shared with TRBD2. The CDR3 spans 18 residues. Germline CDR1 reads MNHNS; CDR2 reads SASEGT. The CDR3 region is CASREDPLLAGVSNEQFF. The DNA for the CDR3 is TGTGCCAGCAGAGAAGATCCTCTTCTAGCGGGAGTAAGTAATGAGCAGTTCTTC.